The 14 T cell receptor beta chains in this list originate from one sample, sequenced in a study of blood T cell repertoires in COVID-19. Method: immunoSEQ multiplex PCR; TCRdb's copy keeps in-frame clones and lacks some. The data contain about 230,000 clones, 70% to 90% of them singletons. The sequenced sample was peripheral blood. The source is a young woman who had recovered from COVID-19.

The rearrangement joins TRBV7-6 to TRBJ2-1; the match to TRBD1 covers 9 bases. Losses at the gene ends were 5 bases for V and 7 bases for J; bases not matched to a gene: 9. Looked up from germline, CDR1 is SGHVS and CDR2 is FNYEAQ. The CDR3 is made up of 15 amino acids. Here the CDR3 reads CASSPGTGPGNEQFF. In DNA form, the CDR3 reads TGTGCCAGCAGCCCTGGGACAGGGCCGGGGAATGAGCAGTTCTTC.

This clone has only one observation. Other DNA sequences within the sample encode an identical CDR3. The V call is TRBV12-3 or TRBV12-4, the J call TRBJ2-3; D is uncertain. This CDR3 comprises 12 residues. V gave up 6 bases and J gave up 3 bases, with 7 bases separating them. For the CDR3, the DNA is TGTGCCAGCAGCCTTTCGACAGATACGCAGTATTTT. Translation gives CASSLSTDTQYF.

The chain combines TRBV24-1 with TRBJ2-1; 9 bases are a match to TRBD2. The germline CDR1 and CDR2 sequences are KGHDR and SFDVKD. Trimming removed 0 bases from V and 6 bases from J; junction bases left unmatched: 5. The length of the CDR3 is 16 residues. The CDR3 sequence: CATSDLAGTSRNEQFF. In nucleotides, the CDR3 is TGTGCCACCAGTGATTTGGCAGGGACTAGCCGCAATGAGCAGTTCTTC.

This chain uses TRBV6-4 with TRBJ2-1; 9 nucleotides agree with TRBD2. This CDR3 contains 17 residues. CDR1 and CDR2 (germline): MRHNA, SNTAGT. V lost 3 bases and J lost 5; bases outside the gene matches: 11. The CDR3 here is CASSEYLLAGTNNEQFF. The CDR3, as DNA: TGTGCCAGCAGTGAATACCTCCTAGCGGGGACAAACAATGAGCAGTTCTTC.

The genes are TRBV15 and TRBJ1-1; TRBD1 is a possible D gene (5 bases). Per the germline V gene, CDR1 is LNHNV and CDR2 is YYDKDF (reference sequence). The CDR3 has 13 amino acids. Trimming shortened V by 6 bases and J by 8 bases, and 16 bases separated the two germline ends. The CDR3 region has the DNA TGTGCCACCAGTCCGGCGGTGGAGGGGGAAGCTTTCTTT. Translated: CATSPAVEGEAFF.

This clone was detected only once. The chain uses TRBV27 and TRBJ2-3; TRBD2 agrees at 9 bases. Trimming took 2 bases from V and 3 from J; bases not matched to a gene: 3. The CDR3 consists of 15 residues. Germline CDR1 and CDR2: MNHEY and SMNVEV (reference sequence). The CDR3 bases are TGTGCCAGCAGTTTAATAGCGGGAGAAACAGATACGCAGTATTTT. Its translation: CASSLIAGETDTQYF.

This clone has only one observation. The V and J genes are TRBV2 and TRBJ1-1; a weak D match, TRBD1 (5 bases). The V end was cut by 8 bases, the J end by 1 base, with 14 bases between. The CDR3 runs to 14 residues. Germline loops: CDR1 SNHLY, CDR2 FYNNEI. The CDR3 loop reads CASGQGERNTEAFF. As DNA, the CDR3 is TGTGCCAGCGGGCAGGGTGAACGGAACACTGAAGCTTTCTTT.

V is TRBV12-5 and J is TRBJ2-7; weak D call: TRBD2 (6 bases). The V gene's germline CDR1 is LGHNT and CDR2 FRNRAP. V was clipped by 6 bases and J by 0 bases, with 15 bases between them. The CDR3 runs 15 residues. The CDR3 bases are TGTGCTAGTGGGGAGGGGACCTACTACTCCTACGAGCAGTACTTC. It translates to CASGEGTYYSYEQYF.

The chain has TRBV28 and TRBJ1-3, with D tentatively TRBD1 (5 bases). The V and J ends lost 3 bases and 2 bases respectively, with 8 bases between them. There are 14 residues in the CDR3. The V gene's germline CDR1 is MDHEN and CDR2 SYDVKM. The CDR3 sequence is CASSFGGAGNTIYF. CDR3 nucleotide sequence: TGTGCCAGCAGTTTCGGGGGGGCTGGAAACACCATATATTTT.

V is TRBV6-2 or TRBV6-3 and J is TRBJ2-5; D remains unclear. The CDR3 has 15 amino acids. Trimming shortened V by 4 bases and J by 1 base, and 13 bases separated the two germline ends. Germline V gives CDR1 MNHEY, CDR2 SVGEGT. The CDR3 reads CASSSETHLQETQYF. For the CDR3, the DNA is TGTGCCAGCAGTTCAGAGACTCACCTCCAAGAGACCCAGTACTTC.

Comment on this clone: The same CDR3 can be traced to other DNA sequences in this sample. The chain is built from TRBV6-2 or TRBV6-3 and TRBJ1-5; TRBD1 might be the D (6 bases). Trimming took off 5 bases at V and 0 bases at J, with 11 bases between the two ends. This CDR3 contains 15 residues. Germline CDR1 is MNHEY and CDR2 is SVGEGT. The CDR3 here is CASSRGGYSNQPQHF. As DNA, the CDR3 is TGTGCCAGCAGTAGGGGGGGTTATAGCAATCAGCCCCAGCATTTT.

The chain carries TRBV4-1 and TRBJ2-1, with 12 bases identical to TRBD2. Germline V gene data show CDR1 as MGHRA and CDR2 as YSYEKL. The CDR3 consists of 21 residues. J lost 2 bases, V lost 0 bases, and 14 bases had no gene match. As DNA, the CDR3 is TGCGCCAGCAGCCAAGAGGCGATGGGGGCTAGCGGGAGGGCCCCCTACAATGAGCAGTTCTTC. It is translated as CASSQEAMGASGRAPYNEQFF.

The V and J genes are TRBV29-1 and TRBJ2-1; 14 bases match TRBD2. The CDR3 consists of 15 residues. V was clipped by 6 bases and J by 7 bases; unmatched bases: 8. Germline V gene lookup returns CDR1 SQVTM and CDR2 ANQGSEA. The CDR3 sequence: CSVIRLAGGVNEQFF. The CDR3 DNA sequence: TGCAGCGTGATACGACTAGCGGGAGGGGTAAATGAGCAGTTCTTC.

The rearrangement links TRBV6-5 to TRBJ1-1, with 9 bases matching TRBD1. CDR3 length: 14 amino acids. Looked up from germline, CDR1 is MNHEY and CDR2 is SVGAGI. V lost 5 bases and J lost 5; bases outside the gene matches: 6. The CDR3 region has the DNA TGTGCCAGCAGTCGTAGACAGGGGGGGACTGAAGCTTTCTTT. Translating gives CASSRRQGGTEAFF.